Following are 20 T cell receptor beta chains from one sample sequenced in a study of T cell responses to AZD1222 COVID-19 vaccine. Assay used: immunoSEQ multiplex PCR; TCRdb lists only in-frame clones, some missing. In the table there are 45,000 to 60,000 clones, roughly 87% of which are singletons. Sequenced here: peripheral blood, sampled on day 0 of AZD1222 vaccination. The receptors stem from an adult in good health.

This clone was recorded only once. The chain is built from TRBV7-9 and TRBJ2-1; D is uncertain. V dropped 5 bases and J dropped 0 bases, with 11 bases sitting between them. Germline loops: CDR1 SEHNR, CDR2 FQNEAQ (reference sequence). This CDR3 is 15 amino acids long. CDR3 region: CASSPPYSSYNEQFF. DNA of the CDR3: TGTGCCAGCAGCCCTCCCTACAGCTCCTACAATGAGCAGTTCTTC.

This clone was detected a few times. The chain carries TRBV7-9 and TRBJ1-2; TRBD1 is a possible D gene (6 bases). V was shortened by 5 bases and J by 3 bases, with 13 bases between the two germline ends. The CDR3 is made up of 14 amino acids. Germline V lookup: CDR1 SEHNR, CDR2 FQNEAQ (reference sequence). CDR3 sequence reads: CASSLMGADYGYTF. The CDR3 DNA follows: TGTGCCAGCAGCCTCATGGGGGCGGACTATGGCTACACCTTC.

The rearrangement uses TRBV7-9 and TRBJ1-6; TRBD1 might be the D (5 bases). V gave up 1 base and J gave up 0 bases, with 7 bases separating them. From germline, CDR1 is SEHNR and CDR2 FQNEAQ (reference sequence). The CDR3 length is 16 residues. The CDR3 protein is CASSLGQISYNSPLHF. The CDR3 coding sequence is TGTGCCAGCAGCTTAGGACAGATCTCCTATAATTCACCCCTCCACTTT.

The J gene is TRBJ2-5, the V gene TRBV6-5; maybe TRBD2 (6 bases). CDR1 is MNHEY, CDR2 SVGAGI, per germline. The length of the CDR3 is 16 residues. Deletions cut 2 bases from V and 5 bases from J, with 18 bases between. CDR3 coding DNA: TGTGCCAGCAGTTACGGATTCACGAGGGCGGGGGAGACCCAGTACTTC. The encoded protein is CASSYGFTRAGETQYF.

The V gene is TRBV5-1, the J gene TRBJ2-3; 13 bases line up with TRBD2. The germline gives CDR1 SGHRS, CDR2 YFSETQ. CDR3 length: 14 residues. The V gene end was trimmed by 4 bases and the J gene end by 5 bases; junction bases not matched to a gene: 1. This CDR3 is CASSRLAGGDTQYF. In nucleotides, the CDR3 is TGCGCCAGCAGCCGACTAGCGGGGGGAGATACGCAGTATTTT.

This sequence joins TRBV25-1 and TRBJ2-2; the D is unclear. This CDR3 has 15 amino acids. The ends were cut back, 4 bases at V and 6 bases at J, with 15 bases in the middle. Per the germline V gene, CDR1 is MGHDK and CDR2 is SYGVNS. Here the CDR3 reads CASSVETAVAGELFF. CDR3 coding DNA: TGTGCCAGCAGTGTGGAGACCGCCGTGGCCGGGGAGCTGTTTTTT.

Of note for this clone: One end of the junction fails to match germline, which may point to a read error. The genes are TRBV5-4 and TRBJ1-1; no firm D call. The CDR3 loop spans 15 amino acids. From germline, CDR1 is SGHNT and CDR2 YYREEE (reference sequence). The CDR3 coding sequence is TGTGCCAGCAGCTTGGTAGGGCAAGTATTTGGTCGGGCGGCTTTT. As protein: CASSLVGQVFGRAAF.

The gene calls are TRBV7-3 and TRBJ2-3, with D tentatively TRBD1 (5 bases). Germline loops: CDR1 SGHTA, CDR2 FQGTGA. V lost 5 bases and J 5 bases, leaving 20 bases between the germline ends. The CDR3 is 16 amino acids. This chain's CDR3 is CASSHPLEAGQDTQYF. CDR3 DNA sequence: TGTGCCAGCAGCCACCCACTCGAGGCAGGGCAAGATACGCAGTATTTT.

This rearrangement joins TRBV21-1 to TRBJ1-3. TRBV21-1 is noted as a pseudogene. This CDR3 comprises 17 residues. CDR3 residues: CASSKGAPRIDGNTIYF. CDR3 coding DNA: TGTGCCAGCAGCAAAGGTGCCCCGAGGATTGATGGAAACACCATATATTTT.

The chain couples TRBV3-1 (or the pseudogene TRBV3-2) to TRBJ1-5; tentative D call: TRBD1 (6 bases). Trimming pared 4 bases from V and 0 bases from J, leaving 28 bases between. The germline CDR1 and CDR2 sequences are LGHDT and YNNKEL (reference sequence). This CDR3 has 21 amino acids. Written as DNA, the CDR3 is TGTGCCAGCAGCCTAATGTGGGGGAACCCGGGGACACTGTATAGCAATCAGCCCCAGCATTTT. Translation: CASSLMWGNPGTLYSNQPQHF.

This chain links TRBV10-3 with TRBJ1-2, with D unresolved. The CDR3 contains 13 residues. V was shortened by 8 bases and J by 0 bases, with 10 bases between the two germline ends. Germline loops: CDR1 ENHRY, CDR2 SYGVKD. CDR3 amino acids: CAIGQQSNYGYTF. The CDR3 bases are TGTGCCATCGGGCAGCAGTCTAACTATGGCTACACCTTC.

The chain uses TRBV6-5 and TRBJ1-2; D possibly corresponds to TRBD1 (6 bases). Germline V gene lookup returns CDR1 MNHEY and CDR2 SVGAGI. The length of the CDR3 is 16 residues. Trimming left V 3 bases short and J 8 bases short, with 22 bases between. CDR3 amino acids: CASSYLPGDLVDGYTF. CDR3 bases: TGTGCCAGCAGTTATCTCCCAGGGGATCTAGTGGACGGCTACACCTTC.

This clone came up once. The J gene is TRBJ1-1, the V gene TRBV19, with 7 bases lining up with TRBD1. This CDR3 comprises 16 residues. Germline lookup yields CDR1 LNHDA and CDR2 SQIVND (reference sequence). The V gene end was trimmed by 9 bases and the J gene end by 8 bases; junction bases not matched to a gene: 21. CDR3 nucleotide sequence: TGTGCCAGCTGGTGGGGAAGGGGGCGAGAAACTACCGAAGCTTTCTTT. This gives the protein CASWWGRGRETTEAFF.

V gene TRBV24-1 combines with J gene TRBJ1-2, with D tentatively TRBD1 (5 bases). Germline CDR1 is KGHDR and CDR2 is SFDVKD. The CDR3 is 14 amino acids. V dropped 4 bases and J dropped 3 bases, with 11 bases sitting between them. The CDR3 is CATSEGRGDYGYTF. The CDR3 region has the DNA TGTGCCACCAGTGAGGGGCGGGGGGACTATGGCTACACCTTC.

The rearrangement joins TRBV6-5 to TRBJ1-2, with D possibly being TRBD1 (5 bases). The CDR3 runs 13 residues. V shed 6 bases and J shed 6 bases, with 14 bases lying between them. Germline lookup yields CDR1 MNHEY and CDR2 SVGAGI. The CDR3 coding sequence is TGTGCCAGCAGGAAGGGGACGTCAGATGGCTACACCTTC. Translated: CASRKGTSDGYTF.

The chain is built from TRBV2 and TRBJ2-1; 8 nucleotides align to TRBD2. The CDR3 is 15 amino acids. The V segment lost 6 bases and the J segment 0 bases; nucleotides outside the gene matches: 4. Germline assignment: CDR1 SNHLY and CDR2 FYNNEI. The CDR3 DNA sequence: TGTGCCAGCAGATTAGCGGGGACCTCCTACAATGAGCAGTTCTTC. Translating gives CASRLAGTSYNEQFF.

J is TRBJ2-1 and V is TRBV12-3 or TRBV12-4; D call uncertain. The CDR3 length is 13 residues. Between the trimmed V and J ends, which lost 6 bases and 11 bases, there was a span of 17 bases. The CDR3 sequence: CASSPQEVSKQFF. In nucleotides, the CDR3 is TGTGCCAGCAGCCCCCAAGAGGTCTCTAAGCAGTTCTTC.

Remarks on this clone: Sequence at one end of the junction differs from germline and may be a read error. The chain uses TRBV28 and TRBJ1-2; perhaps TRBD1 as D (6 bases). This CDR3 has 13 residues. Per the germline V gene, CDR1 is MDHEN and CDR2 is SYDVKM. The CDR3 coding sequence is TGTGCCAGCAGTTCGACAGGACTCCGATGGCTATTCTTC. Amino acids: CASSSTGLRWLFF.

This clone has only one observation. The rearrangement uses TRBV7-8 and TRBJ1-5; D is undetermined. Germline CDR1 and CDR2: SGHVS and FQNEAQ. This CDR3 spans 15 amino acids. The V gene lost 5 bases and the J gene lost 3 bases, with 14 bases spanning the gap. The chain's CDR3 is CASSRALSPNQPQHF. CDR3 nucleotide sequence: TGTGCCAGCAGCCGAGCCCTTAGTCCCAATCAGCCCCAGCATTTT.

CDR3 coding DNA: TGTGCCAGCAGTTTAGACGGAGCTGGGCGAGAGACCCAGTACTTC. Translated, it gives CASSLDGAGRETQYF. The chain combines TRBV28 with TRBJ2-5; D remains ambiguous. The CDR3 covers 15 residues. The germline CDR1 and CDR2 sequences are MDHEN and SYDVKM. Trimming pared 2 bases from V and 4 bases from J, leaving 14 bases between.